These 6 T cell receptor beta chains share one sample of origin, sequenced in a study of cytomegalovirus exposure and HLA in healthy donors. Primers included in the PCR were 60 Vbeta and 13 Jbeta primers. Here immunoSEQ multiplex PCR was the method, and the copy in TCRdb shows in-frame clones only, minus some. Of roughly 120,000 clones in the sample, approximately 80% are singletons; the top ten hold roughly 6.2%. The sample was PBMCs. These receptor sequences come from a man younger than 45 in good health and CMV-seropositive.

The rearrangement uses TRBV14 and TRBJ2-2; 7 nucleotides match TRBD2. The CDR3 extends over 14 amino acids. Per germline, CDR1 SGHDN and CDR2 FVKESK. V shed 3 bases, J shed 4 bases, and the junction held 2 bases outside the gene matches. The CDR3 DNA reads TGTGCCAGCAGCCAGCGACTAGCCACCGGGGAGCTGTTTTTT. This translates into CASSQRLATGELFF.

The CDR3: CASSPKRLGYNEQFF. DNA for the CDR3: TGTGCCAGCAGCCCCAAGCGCTTGGGCTACAATGAGCAGTTCTTC. V is TRBV7-2 and J is TRBJ2-1, with unresolved D. The CDR3 runs 15 residues. V lost 5 bases and J lost 3, with 14 bases in between. From germline, CDR1 is SGHTA and CDR2 FQGNSA.

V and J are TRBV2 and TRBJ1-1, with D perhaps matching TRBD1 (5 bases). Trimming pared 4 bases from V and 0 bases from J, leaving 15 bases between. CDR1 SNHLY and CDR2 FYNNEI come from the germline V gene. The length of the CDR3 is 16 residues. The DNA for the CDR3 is TGTGCCAGCAGTGCCCCGGGACTAGTCGTGAACACTGAAGCTTTCTTT. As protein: CASSAPGLVVNTEAFF.

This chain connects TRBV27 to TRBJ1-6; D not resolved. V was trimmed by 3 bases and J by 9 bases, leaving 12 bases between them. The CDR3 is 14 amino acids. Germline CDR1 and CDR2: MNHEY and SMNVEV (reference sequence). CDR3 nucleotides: TGTGCCAGCAGTTTGAGGGAGCTTGGTTCACCCCTCCACTTT. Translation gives CASSLRELGSPLHF.

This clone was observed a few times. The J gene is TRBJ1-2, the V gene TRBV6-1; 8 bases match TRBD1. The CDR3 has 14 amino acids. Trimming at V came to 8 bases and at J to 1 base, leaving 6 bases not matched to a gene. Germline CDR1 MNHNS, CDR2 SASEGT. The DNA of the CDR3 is TGTGCCAGCCTCGGGACAGGCCTTAACTATGGCTACACCTTC. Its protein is CASLGTGLNYGYTF.

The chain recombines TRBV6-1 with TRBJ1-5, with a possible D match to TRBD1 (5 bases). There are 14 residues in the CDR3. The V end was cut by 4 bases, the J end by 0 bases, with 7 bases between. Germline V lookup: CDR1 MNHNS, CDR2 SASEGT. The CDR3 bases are TGTGCCAGCAGTGGAGACAGTAGCAATCAGCCCCAGCATTTT. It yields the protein CASSGDSSNQPQHF.